These 5 T cell receptor beta chains share one sample of origin, sequenced in a study of shared clonotypes between healthy human individuals. Some clones are missing from TCRdb's copy, which holds only in-frame ones; the method was immunoSEQ multiplex PCR. The data contain roughly 330,000 clones, around two thirds of them singletons. The sample was memory CD4+ T cells sorted from blood. Subset meaning: CD45RA-negative fraction. The receptors stem from a man aged 25 to 40 in good health.

V and J are TRBV5-4 and TRBJ2-1, with D tentatively TRBD1 (6 bases). V lost 2 bases and J 0 bases, leaving 9 bases between the germline ends. Germline V gene lookup returns CDR1 SGHNT and CDR2 YYREEE (reference sequence). The CDR3 extends over 15 amino acids. The CDR3 loop reads CASSFPQGSYNEQFF. CDR3 DNA: TGTGCCAGCAGCTTCCCACAGGGCTCCTACAATGAGCAGTTCTTC.

CDR3 amino acids: CSAPHPPRGDEQFF. The CDR3 nucleotides are TGCAGCGCCCCTCATCCTCCTCGGGGCGATGAGCAGTTCTTC. The chain couples TRBV29-1 to TRBJ2-1, with D possibly called TRBD1 or TRBD2 (5 bases each). Per the germline V gene, CDR1 is SQVTM and CDR2 is ANQGSEA. Trimming shortened V by 7 bases and J by 8 bases, and 21 bases separated the two germline ends. The CDR3 sequence is 14 residues long.

The rearrangement uses TRBV5-1 and TRBJ2-7, with D tentatively TRBD1 or TRBD2 (5 bases each). This CDR3 spans 12 amino acids. CDR1 SGHRS and CDR2 YFSETQ come from the germline V gene. V was clipped by 0 bases and J by 6 bases, with 7 bases between them. The CDR3 region is CASSLERGEQYF. Written as DNA, the CDR3 is TGCGCCAGCAGCTTGGAGAGGGGCGAGCAGTACTTC. Drawing the rest from reference TRBV5-1 and TRBJ2-7, the complete variable domain is KAGVTQTPRYLIKTRGQQVTLSCSPISGHRSVSWYQQTPGQGLQFLFEYFSETQRNKGNFPGRFSGRQFSNSRSEMNVSTLELGDSALYLCASSLERGEQYFGPGTRLTVT.

The genes are TRBV5-4 and TRBJ1-2; D remains unclear. The germline gives CDR1 SGHNT, CDR2 YYREEE (reference sequence). The V and J ends lost 0 bases and 0 bases respectively, with 9 bases between them. CDR3 length equals 15 residues. The CDR3 loop reads CASSLAGFSNYGYTF. The CDR3 region has the DNA TGTGCCAGCAGCTTGGCGGGATTCTCTAACTATGGCTACACCTTC.

The chain joins TRBV9 to TRBJ2-3; D perhaps matches TRBD2 (6 bases). Germline loops: CDR1 SGDLS, CDR2 YYNGEE. This CDR3 contains 15 residues. Trimming took off 3 bases at V and 4 bases at J, with 15 bases between the two ends. The CDR3 bases are TGTGCCAGCAGCGGGTCGGGAGAGTCGGCAGATACGCAGTATTTT. This codes for CASSGSGESADTQYF.